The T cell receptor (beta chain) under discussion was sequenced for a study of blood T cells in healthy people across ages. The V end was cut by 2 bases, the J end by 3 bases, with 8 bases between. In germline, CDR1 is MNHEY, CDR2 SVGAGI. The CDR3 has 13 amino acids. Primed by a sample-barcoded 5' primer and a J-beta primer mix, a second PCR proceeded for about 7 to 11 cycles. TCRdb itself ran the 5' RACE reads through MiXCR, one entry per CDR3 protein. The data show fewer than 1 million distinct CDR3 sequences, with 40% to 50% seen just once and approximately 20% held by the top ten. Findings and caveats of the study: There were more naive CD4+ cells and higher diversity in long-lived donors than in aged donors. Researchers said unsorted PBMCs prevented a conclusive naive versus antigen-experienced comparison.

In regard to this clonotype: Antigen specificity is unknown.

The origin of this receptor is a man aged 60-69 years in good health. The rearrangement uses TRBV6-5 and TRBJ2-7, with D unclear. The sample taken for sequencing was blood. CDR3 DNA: TGTGCCAGCAGTTACGCGGCCAACTACGAGCAGTACTTC. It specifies CASSYAANYEQYF.